The 29 T cell receptor beta chains below all came from one sample that was sequenced in a study of blood T cell repertoires in COVID-19. TCRdb's copy holds only in-frame clones and misses some; the assay was immunoSEQ multiplex PCR. The sample shows approximately 50,000 clones, about nine tenths of them seen only once. The specimen sequenced was peripheral blood. These receptors all come from a man aged 45-65 years with active COVID-19.

The V call is TRBV14, the J call TRBJ2-1; TRBD1 matches at 7 bases. This CDR3 has 14 amino acids. Germline V gene data show CDR1 as SGHDN and CDR2 as FVKESK. J was trimmed by 3 bases and V by 5 bases; bases with no gene match: 4. Written as DNA, the CDR3 is TGTGCCAGCAGCTGGGACAGAAACTACAATGAGCAGTTCTTC. This codes for CASSWDRNYNEQFF.

The chain uses TRBV3-1 (or the pseudogene TRBV3-2) and TRBJ1-2, with TRBD1 matching over 7 bases. The trim removed 6 bases at V and 2 bases at J, leaving 6 bases unmatched. The CDR3 is made up of 14 amino acids. The germline gives CDR1 LGHDT, CDR2 YNNKEL (reference sequence). The CDR3 protein is CASSTLRGNYGYTF. The CDR3 bases are TGTGCCAGCAGTACCCTCAGGGGGAACTATGGCTACACCTTC.

The chain has TRBV19 and TRBJ1-2; a possible D gene is TRBD1 (6 bases). Germline V gene sequence: CDR1 LNHDA, CDR2 SQIVND (reference sequence). The V end lost 6 bases, the J end lost 0 bases, and 11 bases lay between the germline ends. The CDR3 is made up of 14 amino acids. CDR3 DNA sequence: TGTGCCAGTAGGCGACAGGCGTCTAACTATGGCTACACCTTC. This sequence encodes CASRRQASNYGYTF.

This rearrangement joins TRBV13 to TRBJ2-5; D uncertain. V gave up 1 base and J gave up 5 bases, with 8 bases separating them. Looked up from germline, CDR1 is PRHDT and CDR2 is FYEKMQ (reference sequence). This CDR3 has 13 residues. For the CDR3, the DNA is TGTGCCAGCAGCTTAGTGGCGGCCGAGACCCAGTACTTC. Protein sequence: CASSLVAAETQYF.

This rearrangement joins TRBV30 to TRBJ1-2, with 9 bases identical to TRBD1. Trimming removed 5 bases from V and 8 bases from J; junction bases left unmatched: 15. CDR1 is GTSNPN, CDR2 SVGIG, per germline (reference sequence). CDR3 size: 15 residues. The CDR3 DNA follows: TGTGCCTGGGACCTACTCAGGACAGGGGTAGCGGGCTACACCTTC. This encodes CAWDLLRTGVAGYTF.

The chain is built from TRBV5-1 and TRBJ2-3, with 9 positions matching TRBD1. Trimming took 1 base from V and 6 from J; bases not matched to a gene: 9. The germline gives CDR1 SGHRS, CDR2 YFSETQ. The CDR3 contains 16 residues. The CDR3, as DNA: TGCGCCAGCAGCTTGCAAGGAGGGACAGGGCGGGATACGCAGTATTTT. Amino acid sequence: CASSLQGGTGRDTQYF.

The J gene is TRBJ2-2, the V gene TRBV11-2, with TRBD1 as a possible D gene (5 bases). Germline CDR1 is SGHAT and CDR2 is FQNNGV. The CDR3 consists of 16 residues. Trimming removed 0 bases from V and 6 bases from J, with 14 bases in between. CDR3 coding DNA: TGTGCCAGCAGCTTAGACTCATGGACACCTCCCGGGGAGCTGTTTTTT. Its translation: CASSLDSWTPPGELFF.

This clone came up once. The chain links TRBV18 to TRBJ2-2, with a tentative D call TRBD1 (5 bases). The V end lost 5 bases, the J end lost 5 bases, and 18 bases lay between the germline ends. This CDR3 contains 16 residues. Germline V lookup: CDR1 KGHSH, CDR2 LQKENI. CDR3 sequence reads: CASSTDTGGKTGELFF. The CDR3 DNA sequence: TGTGCCAGCTCAACGGACACTGGTGGGAAGACCGGGGAGCTGTTTTTT.

The gene calls are TRBV7-9 and TRBJ1-5; D gene uncertain. Germline-derived CDR1 and CDR2 are SEHNR and FQNEAQ (reference sequence). The CDR3 spans 15 residues. Trimming pared 5 bases from V and 6 bases from J, leaving 17 bases between. DNA of the CDR3: TGTGCCAGCAGCCCTGGGCCATCAGCTCCTCAGCCCCAGCATTTT. It codes for CASSPGPSAPQPQHF.

This chain connects TRBV19 to TRBJ2-7; 13 nucleotides align to TRBD2. J was trimmed by 3 bases and V by 3 bases; bases with no gene match: 2. CDR3 length: 15 amino acids. Germline V CDR1 and CDR2: LNHDA, SQIVND (reference sequence). The CDR3 DNA is TGTGCCAGTAGTATGGGACTAGCGGGAAACTACGAGCAGTACTTC. Protein sequence: CASSMGLAGNYEQYF.

The V and J genes are TRBV10-2 and TRBJ2-3; the match to TRBD2 covers 10 bases. After removal of 4 bases from V and 3 bases from J, the junction contained 13 bases not matched to a gene. This CDR3 has 18 residues. CDR1 is WSHSY and CDR2 is SAAADI in the germline V gene. The CDR3 nucleotides are TGCGCCAGCAGTGCCCAGGGAGCGGGGGGGCCCAGGACAGATACGCAGTATTTT. This sequence encodes CASSAQGAGGPRTDTQYF.

The chain uses TRBV4-2 and TRBJ2-2; D is possibly TRBD2 (7 bases). Germline lookup yields CDR1 LGHNA and CDR2 YNFKEQ. This CDR3 is built from 15 residues. Trimming removed 3 bases from V and 7 bases from J, with 15 bases in between. The CDR3 spells CASSQGRGAHGELFF. The DNA of the CDR3 is TGTGCCAGCAGCCAGGGCCGGGGGGCCCACGGGGAGCTGTTTTTT.

The rearrangement joins TRBV9 to TRBJ2-7; 10 positions agree with TRBD1. Unmatched junction bases numbered 8, after V lost 0 bases and J lost 5 bases. The CDR3 extends over 16 amino acids. Germline V gene sequence: CDR1 SGDLS, CDR2 YYNGEE. The CDR3 protein is CASSVAETGGIDEQYF. DNA for the CDR3: TGTGCCAGCAGCGTAGCTGAGACAGGGGGCATCGACGAGCAGTACTTC.

V gene TRBV28 combines with J gene TRBJ2-5; TRBD2 matches at 10 bases. The CDR3 length is 15 residues. V was pared by 4 bases and J by 0 bases, with 2 bases of the junction left unmatched. The germline V gene encodes CDR1 MDHEN and CDR2 SYDVKM. Here the CDR3 reads CASSSSGGYQETQYF. The DNA of the CDR3 is TGTGCCAGCAGTTCTAGCGGGGGATACCAAGAGACCCAGTACTTC. Full variable domain (remainder filled in from reference TRBV28 and TRBJ2-5): DVKVTQSSRYLVKRTGEKVFLECVQDMDHENMFWYRQDPGLGLRLIYFSYDVKMKEKGDIPEGYSVSREKKERFSLILESASTNQTSMYLCASSSSGGYQETQYFGPGTRLLVL.

V is TRBV11-3 and J is TRBJ2-1; 8 nucleotides match TRBD2. Germline V gene lookup returns CDR1 SGHNT and CDR2 YENEEA. J lost 3 bases, V lost 5 bases, and 6 bases had no gene match. CDR3 length equals 15 residues. The CDR3 sequence is CASSDGLAGYNEQFF. The CDR3 nucleotides are TGTGCCAGCAGCGATGGACTAGCAGGCTACAATGAGCAGTTCTTC.

V usage is TRBV7-9 and J usage is TRBJ2-7; TRBD2 matches at 7 bases. The junction had 13 bases not matched to a gene; V was cut back by 2 bases and J by 3 bases. CDR1 is SEHNR and CDR2 is FQNEAQ in the germline V gene (reference sequence). The CDR3 is made up of 17 amino acids. The CDR3 spells CASSLLGAGSGGYEQYF. The CDR3, as DNA: TGTGCCAGCAGCTTACTCGGCGCGGGTTCGGGGGGCTACGAGCAGTACTTC.

The rearrangement uses TRBV7-9 and TRBJ2-7, with D maybe TRBD1 (5 bases). The germline V gene encodes CDR1 SEHNR and CDR2 FQNEAQ (reference sequence). V shed 10 bases and J shed 6 bases, with 19 bases lying between them. The CDR3 extends over 13 amino acids. The CDR3 bases are TGTGCCACCGGTGGACAAAACTGGTTCGAGCAGTACTTC. Protein product: CATGGQNWFEQYF.

V and J are TRBV29-1 and TRBJ1-5; 8 nucleotides align to TRBD1. The germline CDR1 and CDR2 sequences are SQVTM and ANQGSEA. V lost 5 bases and J lost 4; bases outside the gene matches: 4. This CDR3 contains 13 residues. The CDR3 loop reads CSVRQGANQPQHF. In DNA form, the CDR3 reads TGCAGCGTTCGGCAGGGGGCAAATCAGCCCCAGCATTTT.

In regard to this clone: The same CDR3 can be traced to other DNA sequences in this sample. The V and J genes are TRBV5-1 and TRBJ2-2, with D maybe TRBD2 (5 bases). The CDR3 covers 14 residues. Germline V lookup: CDR1 SGHRS, CDR2 YFSETQ. V dropped 0 bases and J dropped 5 bases, with 8 bases sitting between them. CDR3 in amino acids: CASSLDPGTGELFF. The CDR3 coding sequence is TGCGCCAGCAGCTTGGATCCGGGGACCGGGGAGCTGTTTTTT.

The genes are TRBV25-1 and TRBJ1-2; perhaps TRBD1 as D (5 bases). Germline V gene lookup returns CDR1 MGHDK and CDR2 SYGVNS. V was cut by 5 bases and J by 4 bases, with 17 bases left in between. The CDR3 has 15 amino acids. The DNA of the CDR3 is TGTGCCAGCAGTCACGGGCTCTCCGGGGGCTATGGCTACACCTTC. Amino acid sequence: CASSHGLSGGYGYTF.

This clone appeared a few times. The chain recombines TRBV4-1 with TRBJ1-3; 7 nucleotides match TRBD1. V lost 1 base, J lost 1 base, and 13 bases stayed unmatched. The germline CDR1 and CDR2 sequences are MGHRA and YSYEKL. The CDR3 length is 19 residues. CDR3: CASSQVLAKQGKSGNTIYF. CDR3 nucleotide sequence: TGCGCCAGCAGCCAAGTCTTGGCTAAACAGGGGAAATCTGGAAACACCATATATTTT.

This rearrangement joins TRBV7-8 to TRBJ2-7, with D unclear. V lost 1 base to trimming and J lost 0 bases, with 7 bases between them. The CDR3 has 14 amino acids. In germline, CDR1 is SGHVS, CDR2 FQNEAQ. The CDR3 nucleotides read TGTGCCAGCAGCTTAGTTCCAGGCTCCTACGAGCAGTACTTC. This gives the protein CASSLVPGSYEQYF.

The rearrangement uses TRBV3-1 (or the pseudogene TRBV3-2) and TRBJ1-5; a weak D match, TRBD1 (6 bases). The CDR3 spans 23 residues. The V gene lost 4 bases and the J gene lost 0 bases, with 34 bases spanning the gap. The V gene's germline CDR1 is LGHDT and CDR2 YNNKEL (reference sequence). The CDR3 region has the DNA TGTGCCAGCAGCCCCCAAGGGGGAACAGTAAGCGGTATAGGGCTAAATAGCAATCAGCCCCAGCATTTT. Its protein product is CASSPQGGTVSGIGLNSNQPQHF.

In DNA, the CDR3 is TGTGCCAGCAGCTCGGGCGCGGGGTCGAGGAACACTGAAGCTTTCTTT. This translates into CASSSGAGSRNTEAFF. This chain uses TRBV5-4 with TRBJ1-1; D is unclear. CDR1 is SGHNT and CDR2 is YYREEE in the germline V gene (reference sequence). Trimming took off 3 bases at V and 1 base at J, with 16 bases between the two ends. The CDR3 consists of 16 residues.

The rearrangement joins TRBV19 to TRBJ2-7; 8 bases align to TRBD1. The CDR3 is 12 residues long. The trim removed 7 bases at V and 5 bases at J, leaving 4 bases unmatched. CDR1 is LNHDA, CDR2 SQIVND, per germline (reference sequence). The CDR3 loop reads CASTTGGNEQYF. Written as DNA, the CDR3 is TGTGCCAGTACAACAGGGGGAAACGAGCAGTACTTC. The full variable domain, in which reference TRBV19 and TRBJ2-7 provide the parts outside the CDR3, is DGGITQSPKYLFRKEGQNVTLSCEQNLNHDAMYWYRQDPGQGLRLIYYSQIVNDFQKGDIAEGYSVSREKKESFPLTVTSAQKNPTAFYLCASTTGGNEQYFGPGTRLTVT.

The V and J genes are TRBV6-5 and TRBJ2-7; a possible D gene is TRBD1 (5 bases). This CDR3 is built from 14 residues. Trimming cost V 8 bases and J 5 bases, with 19 bases left between them. Germline CDR1 and CDR2: MNHEY and SVGAGI. Here the CDR3 reads CASWPGLPLDEQYF. The CDR3, as DNA: TGTGCCAGCTGGCCAGGGTTGCCTCTAGACGAGCAGTACTTC.

This chain links TRBV15 with TRBJ2-6; D is undetermined. Germline V lookup: CDR1 LNHNV, CDR2 YYDKDF (reference sequence). Trimming stripped 0 bases from V and 0 bases from J, with 9 bases between. CDR3 length equals 17 residues. The CDR3 DNA sequence: TGTGCCACCAGCAGAGATTCCCGGAGCTCTGGGGCCAACGTCCTGACTTTC. Amino acid sequence: CATSRDSRSSGANVLTF.

V usage is TRBV5-1 and J usage is TRBJ2-1, with TRBD2 matching 7 bases. This CDR3 is 15 amino acids long. The ends lost 0 bases at V and 10 bases at J; junction bases unmatched: 10. Germline lookup yields CDR1 SGHRS and CDR2 YFSETQ. The CDR3 here is CASSLGGGIPGEQFF. CDR3 coding DNA: TGCGCCAGCAGCTTGGGCGGGGGAATCCCGGGGGAGCAGTTCTTC. Supplemented by reference TRBV5-1 and TRBJ2-1, the full variable domain reads KAGVTQTPRYLIKTRGQQVTLSCSPISGHRSVSWYQQTPGQGLQFLFEYFSETQRNKGNFPGRFSGRQFSNSRSEMNVSTLELGDSALYLCASSLGGGIPGEQFFGPGTRLTVL.

CDR3 sequence reads: CASSPEQTVNQPQHF. CDR3 nucleotide sequence: TGTGCCAGCTCACCCGAACAGACAGTCAATCAGCCCCAGCATTTT. The chain couples TRBV18 to TRBJ1-5, with D maybe TRBD1 (5 bases). The V and J ends lost 3 bases and 3 bases respectively, with 12 bases between them. The CDR3 consists of 15 residues. Germline V lookup: CDR1 KGHSH, CDR2 LQKENI.